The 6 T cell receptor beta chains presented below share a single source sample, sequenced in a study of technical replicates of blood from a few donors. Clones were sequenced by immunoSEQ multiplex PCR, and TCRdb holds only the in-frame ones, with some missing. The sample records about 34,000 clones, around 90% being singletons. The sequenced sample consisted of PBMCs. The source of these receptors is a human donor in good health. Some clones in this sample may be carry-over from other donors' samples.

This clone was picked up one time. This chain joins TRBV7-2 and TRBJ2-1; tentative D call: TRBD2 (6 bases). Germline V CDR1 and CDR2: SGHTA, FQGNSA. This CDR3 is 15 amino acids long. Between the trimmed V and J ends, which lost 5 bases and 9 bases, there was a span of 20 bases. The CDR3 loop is CASSPRGGLGSEQFF. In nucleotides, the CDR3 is TGTGCCAGCAGCCCTCGGGGAGGATTGGGGAGTGAGCAGTTCTTC.

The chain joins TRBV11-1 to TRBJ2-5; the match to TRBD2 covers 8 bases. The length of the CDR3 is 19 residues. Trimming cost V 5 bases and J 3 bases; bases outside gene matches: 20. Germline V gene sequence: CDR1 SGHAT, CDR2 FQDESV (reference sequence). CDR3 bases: TGTGCCAGCAGCAAACCAAAGCCGGGGACGGGGGGGTCCGAAGAGACCCAGTACTTC. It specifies CASSKPKPGTGGSEETQYF.

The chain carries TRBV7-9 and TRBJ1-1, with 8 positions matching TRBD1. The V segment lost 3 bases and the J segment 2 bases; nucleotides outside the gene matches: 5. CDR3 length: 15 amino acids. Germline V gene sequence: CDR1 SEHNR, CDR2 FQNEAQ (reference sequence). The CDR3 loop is CASSLGTGVNTEAFF. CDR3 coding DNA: TGTGCCAGCAGCTTGGGGACAGGCGTAAACACTGAAGCTTTCTTT.

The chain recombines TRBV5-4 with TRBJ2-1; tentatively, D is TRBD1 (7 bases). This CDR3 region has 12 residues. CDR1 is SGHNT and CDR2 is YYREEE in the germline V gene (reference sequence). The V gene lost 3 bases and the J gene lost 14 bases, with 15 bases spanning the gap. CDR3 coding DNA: TGTGCCAGCAGCTCCACAGGGGAGGTAGAGTTCTTC. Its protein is CASSSTGEVEFF. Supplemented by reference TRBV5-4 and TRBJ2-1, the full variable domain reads ETGVTQSPTHLIKTRGQQVTLRCSSQSGHNTVSWYQQALGQGPQFIFQYYREEENGRGNFPPRFSGLQFPNYSSELNVNALELDDSALYLCASSSTGEVEFFGPGTRLTVL.

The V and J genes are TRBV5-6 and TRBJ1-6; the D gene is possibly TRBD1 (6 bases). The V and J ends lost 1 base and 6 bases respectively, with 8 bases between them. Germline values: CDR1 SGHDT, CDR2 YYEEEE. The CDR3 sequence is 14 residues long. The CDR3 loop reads CASSLIGGNSPLHF. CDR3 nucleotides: TGTGCCAGCAGCTTGATAGGGGGTAATTCACCCCTCCACTTT.

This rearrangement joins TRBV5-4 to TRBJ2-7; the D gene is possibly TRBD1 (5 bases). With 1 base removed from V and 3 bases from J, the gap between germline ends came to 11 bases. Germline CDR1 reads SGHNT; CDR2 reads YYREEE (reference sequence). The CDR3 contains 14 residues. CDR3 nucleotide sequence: TGTGCCAGCAGCTTGAGCACAGGATTCTACGAGCAGTACTTC. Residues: CASSLSTGFYEQYF.